The clone carrying this T cell receptor beta chain was observed a few times. The data stem from a study of blood T cell repertoires in COVID-19. Deletions cut 3 bases from V and 0 bases from J, with 8 bases between. Germline lookup yields CDR1 SQVTM and CDR2 ANQGSEA. This CDR3 has 13 amino acids. Profiling relied on immunoSEQ multiplex PCR, and the TCRdb table lists in-frame clones only, not all of them. The table lists under 250,000 clones, about 86% of them singletons, with roughly 8.7% in the top ten. The sequenced sample consisted of peripheral blood. This receptor was identified in a middle-aged man with active or convalescent COVID-19. The rearrangement links TRBV29-1 to TRBJ1-1; D might be TRBD1 (6 bases). CDR3 sequence: CSVDGQLNTEAFF. The CDR3 nucleotides are TGCAGCGTTGATGGACAGCTGAACACTGAAGCTTTCTTT.